The TCR beta chain under discussion was sequenced for a study of T cell responses to AZD1222 COVID-19 vaccine. Study-wide context: Pooled samples include second doses given at about 4 or 12 weeks.

To note about this clone: Its cognate antigen is unknown.

Some clones are missing from TCRdb's copy, which holds only in-frame ones; the method was immunoSEQ multiplex PCR. The profile shows 150,000 or so clones, nearly 95% of them singletons. Overall study results and limits: Clonal diversity was possibly underestimated; the donors were predominantly white British and more often female. Repertoire sampling was restricted to post-peak T cell response timepoints.

Sequenced material: peripheral blood, taken on day 0 of AZD1222 vaccination. The origin of this receptor is an adult in good health.

CDR3 in DNA: TGCGCCAGCAGCTTGGAAATGACTAGCGGGGTCTCCTACGAGCAGTACTTC. This sequence encodes CASSLEMTSGVSYEQYF. V is TRBV5-1 and J is TRBJ2-7, with 11 bases aligning to TRBD2. From germline, CDR1 is SGHRS and CDR2 YFSETQ. This CDR3 has 17 residues. The J segment lost 0 bases and the V segment lost 0 bases, leaving 5 bases of the junction unmatched. Full variable domain (remainder filled in from reference TRBV5-1 and TRBJ2-7): KAGVTQTPRYLIKTRGQQVTLSCSPISGHRSVSWYQQTPGQGLQFLFEYFSETQRNKGNFPGRFSGRQFSNSRSEMNVSTLELGDSALYLCASSLEMTSGVSYEQYFGPGTRLTVT.